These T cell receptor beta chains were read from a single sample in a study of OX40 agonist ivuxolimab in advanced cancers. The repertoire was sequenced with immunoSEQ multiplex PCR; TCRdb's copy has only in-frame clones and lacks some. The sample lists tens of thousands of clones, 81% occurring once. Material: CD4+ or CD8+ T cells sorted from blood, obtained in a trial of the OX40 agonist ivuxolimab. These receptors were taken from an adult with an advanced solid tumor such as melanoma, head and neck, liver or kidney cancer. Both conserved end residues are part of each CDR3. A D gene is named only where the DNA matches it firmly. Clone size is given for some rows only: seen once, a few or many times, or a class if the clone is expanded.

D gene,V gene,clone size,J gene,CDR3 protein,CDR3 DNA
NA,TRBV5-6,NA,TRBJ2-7,CASSLGHNEQYF,TGTGCCAGCAGCCTGGGACACAACGAGCAGTACTTC
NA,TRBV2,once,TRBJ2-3,CASRTGSDTQYF,TGTGCCAGCAGAACAGGGTCGGATACGCAGTATTTT
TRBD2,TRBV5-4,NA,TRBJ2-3,CASSPGLAETDTQYF,TGTGCCAGCAGCCCGGGACTAGCTGAGACAGATACGCAGTATTTT
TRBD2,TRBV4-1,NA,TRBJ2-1,CASSHLSGSGNYEQFF,TGCGCCAGCAGCCACCTTAGCGGGAGTGGTAACTATGAGCAGTTCTTC
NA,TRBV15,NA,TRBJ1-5,CATSREGDQPQHF,TGTGCCACCAGCAGAGAAGGGGACCAGCCCCAGCATTTT
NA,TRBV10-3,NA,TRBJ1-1,CAISTENTEAFF,TGTGCCATCAGTACGGAAAACACTGAAGCTTTCTTT
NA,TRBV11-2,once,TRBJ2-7,CASTNRRQQYF,TGTGCCAGCACCAATCGACGGCAGCAGTACTTC
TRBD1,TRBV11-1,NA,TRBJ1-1,CASSWSLEGAPSTEAFF,TGTGCCAGCAGCTGGAGTTTGGAGGGGGCGCCCAGCACTGAAGCTTTCTTT
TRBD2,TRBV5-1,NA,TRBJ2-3,CASSLAGRARADTQYF,TGCGCCAGCAGCTTGGCCGGGAGGGCCAGGGCAGATACGCAGTATTTT
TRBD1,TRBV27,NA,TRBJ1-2,CASSTEPPGTGWFGYTF,TGTGCCAGCAGTACTGAACCCCCCGGGACAGGGTGGTTCGGCTACACCTTC
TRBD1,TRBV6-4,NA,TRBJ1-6,CASRAGGQNNSPLHF,TGTGCCAGCAGGGCAGGGGGTCAGAATAATTCACCCCTCCACTTT
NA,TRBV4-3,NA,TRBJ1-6,CASSQGQENSPLHF,TGCGCCAGCAGCCAAGGACAGGAGAATTCACCCCTCCACTTT
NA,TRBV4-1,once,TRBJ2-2,CASSQVVGELFF,TGCGCCAGCAGCCAAGTCGTCGGGGAGCTGTTTTTT
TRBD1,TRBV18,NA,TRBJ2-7,CASSPSTGGIYEQYF,TGTGCCAGCTCACCATCGACAGGGGGAATTTACGAGCAGTACTTC
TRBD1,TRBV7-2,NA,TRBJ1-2,CASSLQDRGHGYTF,TGTGCCAGCAGCTTACAGGACAGGGGACATGGCTACACCTTC
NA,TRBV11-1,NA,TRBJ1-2,CASSLEGRGYTF,TGTGCCAGCAGCTTAGAGGGTCGTGGCTACACCTTC
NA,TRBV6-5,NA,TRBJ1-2,CASSYSSGVGDYGYTF,TGTGCCAGCAGTTACTCGAGCGGGGTAGGTGACTATGGCTACACCTTC
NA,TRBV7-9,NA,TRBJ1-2,CASSPLKQGYTF,TGTGCCAGCAGCCCCCTGAAGCAAGGCTACACCTTC
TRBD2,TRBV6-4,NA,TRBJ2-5,CASSYERGGSKETQYF,TGTGCCAGCAGTTATGAGCGGGGGGGATCCAAAGAGACCCAGTACTTC
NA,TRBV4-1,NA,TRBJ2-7,CASSQVGSTYEQYF,TGCGCCAGCAGCCAAGTTGGCTCCACCTACGAGCAGTACTTC
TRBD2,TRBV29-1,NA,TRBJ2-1,CSVGLGLAGEDRFF,TGCAGCGTTGGCTTGGGACTAGCGGGAGAGGATCGGTTCTTC
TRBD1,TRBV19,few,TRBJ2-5,CASSTRTGLQETQYF,TGTGCCAGTAGTACTAGGACAGGGCTACAAGAGACCCAGTACTTC
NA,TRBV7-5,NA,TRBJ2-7,CASSLAGVNYEQYF,TGTGCCAGCAGCTTAGCGGGGGTAAACTACGAGCAGTACTTC
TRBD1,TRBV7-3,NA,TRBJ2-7,CASSPGDRAYEQYF,TGTGCCAGCAGCCCCGGGGACAGGGCCTACGAGCAGTACTTC
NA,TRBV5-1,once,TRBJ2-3,CASSLRDTQYF,TGCGCCAGCAGCTTGAGGGATACGCAGTATTTT
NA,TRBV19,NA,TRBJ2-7,CASGSIDRPSYEQYF,TGTGCCAGTGGGTCGATAGACAGACCCTCCTACGAGCAGTACTTC
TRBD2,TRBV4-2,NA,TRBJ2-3,CASSQDLLAGVQDTQYF,TGTGCCAGCAGCCAAGATTTGCTAGCGGGAGTTCAAGATACGCAGTATTTT
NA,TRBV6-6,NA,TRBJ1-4,CASSYGSTNEKLFF,TGTGCCAGCAGTTACGGATCAACTAATGAAAAACTGTTTTTT
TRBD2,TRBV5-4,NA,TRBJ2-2,CASSSGGPGTGELFF,TGTGCCAGCAGCTCGGGGGGGCCAGGGACCGGGGAGCTGTTTTTT
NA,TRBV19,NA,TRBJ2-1,CASSIQARYNEQFF,TGTGCCAGTAGTATTCAGGCCCGATACAATGAGCAGTTCTTC
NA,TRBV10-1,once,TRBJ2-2,CASSRVNTGELFF,TGCGCCAGCAGCAGGGTGAACACCGGGGAGCTGTTTTTT
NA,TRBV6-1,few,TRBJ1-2,CASSESRGRGYGYTF,TGTGCCAGCAGTGAAAGCAGGGGCCGGGGCTATGGCTACACCTTC
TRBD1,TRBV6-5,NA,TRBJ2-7,CASRQTGGYEQYF,TGTGCCAGCAGGCAGACAGGGGGCTACGAGCAGTACTTC
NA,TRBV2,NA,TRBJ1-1,CARIRDNEAFF,TGTGCCAGAATAAGGGACAATGAAGCTTTCTTT
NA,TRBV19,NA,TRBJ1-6,CASSEGQWNSPLHF,TGTGCCAGTAGTGAAGGACAATGGAATTCACCCCTCCACTTT
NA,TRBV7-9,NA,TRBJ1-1,CASSSIGLGGGTEAFF,TGTGCCAGCAGCTCCATCGGTTTAGGTGGGGGAACTGAAGCTTTCTTT
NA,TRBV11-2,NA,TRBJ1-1,CASSLRGDTEAFF,TGTGCCAGCAGCTTGAGAGGTGACACTGAAGCTTTCTTT
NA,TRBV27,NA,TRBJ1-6,CASSSIGSPLHF,TGTGCCAGCAGTTCTATAGGATCACCCCTCCACTTT
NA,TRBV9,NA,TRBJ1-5,CASSVTPGSDQPQHF,TGTGCCAGCAGCGTAACCCCAGGCAGTGATCAGCCCCAGCATTTT
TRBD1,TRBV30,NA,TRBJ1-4,CAWSRTGGSEKLFF,TGTGCCTGGAGTCGGACAGGGGGCTCTGAAAAACTGTTTTTT
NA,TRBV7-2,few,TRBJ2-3,CASSLVRLADTQYF,TGTGCCAGCAGCTTAGTTCGTCTAGCAGATACGCAGTATTTT
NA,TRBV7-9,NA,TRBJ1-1,CASSLVLNTEAFF,TGTGCCAGCAGCTTAGTTCTGAACACTGAAGCTTTCTTT
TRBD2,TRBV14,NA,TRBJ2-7,CASSYGTSPPYEQYF,TGTGCCAGCAGCTACGGGACTAGCCCACCCTACGAGCAGTACTTC
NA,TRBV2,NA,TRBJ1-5,CASSELGRQGGQPQHF,TGTGCCAGCAGTGAATTAGGGCGGCAGGGTGGGCAGCCCCAGCATTTT
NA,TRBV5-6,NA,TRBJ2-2,CASTLTTGYTGELFF,TGTGCCAGCACCCTAACAACAGGGTACACCGGGGAGCTGTTTTTT
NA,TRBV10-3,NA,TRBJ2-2,CAISESRSNTGELFF,TGTGCCATCAGTGAGTCTAGATCGAACACCGGGGAGCTGTTTTTT
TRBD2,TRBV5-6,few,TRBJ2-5,CASSLVIAGGYPRETQYF,TGTGCCAGCAGCTTGGTGATAGCGGGAGGATACCCACGAGAGACCCAGTACTTC
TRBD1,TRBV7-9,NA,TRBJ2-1,CASSLDRTGNEQFF,TGTGCCAGCAGCTTAGACCGGACAGGTAATGAGCAGTTCTTC
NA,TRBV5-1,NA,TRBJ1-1,CASSLGQEVTEAFF,TGCGCCAGCAGCTTGGGACAGGAGGTGACTGAAGCTTTCTTT
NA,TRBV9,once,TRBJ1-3,CASSVEGSGNTIYF,TGTGCCAGCAGCGTAGAGGGTTCTGGAAACACCATATATTTT
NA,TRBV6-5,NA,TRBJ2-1,CASSVAGIYNEQFF,TGTGCCAGCAGCGTGGCGGGGATCTACAATGAGCAGTTCTTC
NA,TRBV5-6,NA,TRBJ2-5,CASSLASSAVRYQETQYF,TGTGCCAGCAGCTTGGCCAGTAGCGCAGTAAGGTACCAAGAGACCCAGTACTTC
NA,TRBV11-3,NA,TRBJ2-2,CASTPGTYNTGELFF,TGTGCCAGCACCCCCGGGACTTACAACACCGGGGAGCTGTTTTTT
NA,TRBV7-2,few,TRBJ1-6,CASSRGTENSPLHF,TGTGCCAGCAGCCGAGGGACCGAGAATTCACCCCTCCACTTT